This T cell receptor (beta chain) was recorded in a study of T cells in Graves' hyperthyroidism and ophthalmopathy (dated by TCRdb to about 2019). Broadly, across the study: Peripheral blood samples were taken at the time of initial diagnosis, prior to any treatment. TCR Vbeta CDR3 sequencing of 120 to 150 peripheral blood samples (fewer than 45 ophthalmopathy, 75 to 85 hyperthyroidism and some 17 progressor patients) is reported in the paper. Following sampling, methimazole starting at 30 mg daily was given to hyperthyroidism patients, and high-dose intravenous methylprednisolone was given to ophthalmopathy patients. For training and testing, the 80 to 100 patients in the discovery cohort were randomly divided in a 7:3 ratio. A discovery cohort of roughly 96 patients, roughly 40 with Graves' ophthalmopathy and about 58 with stable Graves' hyperthyroidism, was used to find distinguishing TCR V-J signatures. In over five Graves' hyperthyroidism patients, the study also compared T-cell repertoires from thyroid tissue with T-cell repertoires from blood. Prospective prediction of ophthalmopathy was tested in an independent validation cohort consisting of some 20 hyperthyroidism patients and some 15 patients who later progressed to ophthalmopathy. General conclusions and limits of the study: A 13 V-J signature model separated ophthalmopathy from stable hyperthyroidism, with around 90% sensitivity and 81% to 82% specificity in cross-validation and 80%/75% in testing. In validation, the model predicted progression to ophthalmopathy with approximately 71% sensitivity and 72% to 85% specificity, a median of around 6.6 months before onset. Sample size was not statistically predetermined, and blinding of investigators to group allocation was not performed. Most expanded thyroid clonotypes (frequency above 0.001) were also detected in blood, suggesting blood repertoires may reflect thyroid immune responses.

Only a few counts were recorded for this clonotype. Its target antigen remains unknown. No base qualities exist here, and no much larger clone lies one base off it. Amplification of TCR beta CDR3 regions was carried out from RNA transcripts. A first-round RT-PCR of the TCR CDR3 used the HTBI primer set with the Qiagen OneStep RT-PCR kit. Libraries were constructed in a second round of multiplex PCR, after which size selection and purification were performed. Libraries were sequenced paired-end with 100 bp reads on an Illumina HiSeq2000. In the original analysis: SOAPnuke was used to process the raw data, with reads discarded if the reads contained adapters or uncalled bases, had a mean Phred below 15, or lacked an exact constant-primer or identifier match. High-quality paired reads were merged with COPE v1.2.5, and unique nucleotide sequences were defined as clonotypes. MiTCR v1.1 was used to align clonotypes to the IMGT TRBV, TRBD and TRBJ reference segments. Analysis was restricted to V-J combinations with a frequency above 0.0001, which covered 99.2% of repertoires. A TCS score was defined as the ratio of F50 (clonal expansion) to E x V (chaos), with BLOSUM62-based TCRdist applied between CDR3 peptides within each V-J. Welch's t-statistics and random forest reduced fewer than 550 V-J features to roughly 13, which were used in a naive Bayes classifier (R e1071). The public reads were quality trimmed at Q25 with fastp and then assembled into clones with MiXCR by TCRdb, keeping productive beta chains. Identical CDR3 protein sequences are pooled into one entry, listed with their most common genes and DNA. In this record, the V and J calls reflect TCRdb's handling and not the investigators' own analysis. This sample gives hundreds of thousands of distinct CDR3 sequences in total; over 11% of them show up just once. Almost 6% of the sample lies in the top ten.

Its CDR3 holds 15 amino acids, cysteine through phenylalanine. The only DNA kept is the CDR3, 45 bases in frame from the first base. The germline V gene specifies SNHLY as CDR1 and FYNNEI as CDR2. V was cut back by 5 bases and J by 4 bases, leaving a gap of 14 bases between them. The hyperthyroidism patients were between 18 and 65 years old and newly diagnosed, with a disease duration of less than 2 months. Exclusion was applied to patients with uncontrolled infections, other autoimmune diseases, pregnancy or lactation. Clinical symptoms, serum thyroxine and TRAb, thyroid ultrasound, and orbital computed tomography formed the basis for the diagnoses. For progressor patients, blood was drawn at the first diagnosis of hyperthyroidism, before any ophthalmopathy symptoms had appeared. PBMCs were separated from approximately 10 ml of fresh peripheral blood using Ficoll-Paque density gradient centrifugation. Patients classed as progressors first received a Graves' hyperthyroidism diagnosis and then went on to develop ophthalmopathy during follow-up. Total RNA was extracted with Trizol reagent, and quality was checked on an Agilent 2100 Bioanalyzer.

Sequencing used blood. This chain joins TRBV2 to TRBJ1-4; 6 matching bases give a weak D call of TRBD1. The TCR comes from a woman aged 25 to 39 with Graves' hyperthyroidism that later progressed to Graves' ophthalmopathy. The CDR3 reads as follows: CASSRRGDGNEKLFF. Read as DNA, the sequence is TGTGCCAGCAGTAGGAGGGGGGACGGTAATGAAAAACTGTTTTTT.